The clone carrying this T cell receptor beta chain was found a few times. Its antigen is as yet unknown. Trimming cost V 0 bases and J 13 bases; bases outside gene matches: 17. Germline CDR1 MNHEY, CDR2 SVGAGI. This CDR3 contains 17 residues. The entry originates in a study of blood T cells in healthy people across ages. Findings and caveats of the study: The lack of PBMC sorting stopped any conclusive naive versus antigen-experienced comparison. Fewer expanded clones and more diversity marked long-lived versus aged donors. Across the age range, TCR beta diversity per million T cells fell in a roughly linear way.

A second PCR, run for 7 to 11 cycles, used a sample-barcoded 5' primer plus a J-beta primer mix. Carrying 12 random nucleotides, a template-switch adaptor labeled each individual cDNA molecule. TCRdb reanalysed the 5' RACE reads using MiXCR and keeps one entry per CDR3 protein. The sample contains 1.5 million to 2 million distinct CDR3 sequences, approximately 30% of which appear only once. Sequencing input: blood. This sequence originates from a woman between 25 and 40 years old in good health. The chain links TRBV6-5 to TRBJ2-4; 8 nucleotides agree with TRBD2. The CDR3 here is CASSYSMAGTRNYGQYF. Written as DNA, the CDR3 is TGTGCCAGCAGTTACTCAATGGCGGGGACTAGGAACTACGGGCAGTACTTC.